This T cell receptor (beta chain) was recorded in a study of siplizumab effects on memory and regulatory T cells. CDR1 is PRHDT, CDR2 FYEKMQ, per germline (reference sequence). Trimming removed 5 bases at V and 4 bases at J, with 18 bases between. The CDR3 loop spans 16 amino acids. Comments on this clone: As yet, its antigen is unknown.

Per-sample assaying covered roughly 93,000 TCR templates. TCRdb's copy holds only in-frame clones and misses some; the assay was immunoSEQ multiplex PCR. The data hold about 64,000 clones, with roughly 96% observed a single time. Study-level points and caveats: An assignable naive or memory phenotype was lacking in roughly 80-97% of proliferating CD4+ or CD8+ clones. Naive T cells looked more diverse than memory cells, and they looked like major contributors to the alloresponse.

This clonotype was obtained from a human donor in good health. Input material: naive CD8+ T cells sorted from blood. The chain uses TRBV13 and TRBJ2-1, with D perhaps TRBD1 (6 bases). CDR3 residues: CASSLRPRGTYNEQFF. The CDR3 bases are TGTGCCAGCAGCCTCCGCCCCCGTGGGACATACAATGAGCAGTTCTTC.